Below, 11 T cell receptor beta chains from the same sample are listed, as sequenced in a study of T cell responses to AZD1222 COVID-19 vaccine. Profiled with immunoSEQ multiplex PCR; TCRdb holds only in-frame clones, not every one. The table shows about 53,000 clones, with around 84% occurring only once. Material: peripheral blood, obtained on day 0 of AZD1222 vaccination. The receptors here all came from an adult in good health.

This rearrangement joins TRBV28 to TRBJ2-1; D is perhaps TRBD2 (6 bases). V lost 7 bases, J lost 4 bases, and 11 bases lay in between. The length of the CDR3 is 13 residues. Germline CDR1 is MDHEN and CDR2 is SYDVKM. CDR3 bases: TGTGCCAGCACGGCGGGGTTTTACAATGAGCAGTTCTTC. Protein sequence: CASTAGFYNEQFF.

This clone was detected a few times. J is TRBJ1-3 and V is TRBV5-1; TRBD1 matches at 11 bases. Germline lookup yields CDR1 SGHRS and CDR2 YFSETQ. V shed 3 bases, J shed 0 bases, and the junction held 2 bases outside the gene matches. The CDR3 is 16 amino acids. DNA for the CDR3: TGCGCCAGCAGCTCCGGGACAGGGGGCTCTGGAAACACCATATATTTT. It is translated as CASSSGTGGSGNTIYF.

The chain carries TRBV19 and TRBJ2-5, with no clear D. Deletions cut 5 bases from V and 4 bases from J, with 11 bases between. This CDR3 is built from 13 residues. Germline CDR1 LNHDA, CDR2 SQIVND (reference sequence). CDR3 loop: CASSLVETETQYF. The CDR3 DNA reads as TGTGCCAGTAGTCTCGTAGAGACAGAGACCCAGTACTTC. The full variable domain, completed using reference TRBV19 and TRBJ2-5, is DGGITQSPKYLFRKEGQNVTLSCEQNLNHDAMYWYRQDPGQGLRLIYYSQIVNDFQKGDIAEGYSVSREKKESFPLTVTSAQKNPTAFYLCASSLVETETQYFGPGTRLLVL.

This clone was recorded only once. The chain recombines TRBV5-1 with TRBJ2-1; the D gene is possibly TRBD2 (6 bases). The CDR3 loop spans 14 amino acids. The V and J ends lost 2 bases and 5 bases respectively, with 11 bases between them. Germline assignment: CDR1 SGHRS and CDR2 YFSETQ. CDR3 in DNA: TGCGCCAGCAGCTTCGGGGGATTGGACAATGAGCAGTTCTTC. This codes for CASSFGGLDNEQFF.

The V call is TRBV7-3, the J call TRBJ2-1; 11 bases align to TRBD2. Losses at the gene ends were 0 bases for V and 2 bases for J; bases not matched to a gene: 9. The germline CDR1 and CDR2 sequences are SGHTA and FQGTGA. The CDR3 sequence is 19 residues long. The chain's CDR3 is CASSLTLATSGTAYNEQFF. CDR3 nucleotides: TGTGCCAGCAGCTTAACGTTGGCGACTAGCGGGACAGCCTACAATGAGCAGTTCTTC.

The V gene is TRBV6-1, the J gene TRBJ2-5, with TRBD1 identical over 8 bases. The CDR3 length is 15 residues. Germline V CDR1 and CDR2: MNHNS, SASEGT. V was pared by 1 base and J by 4 bases, with 5 bases of the junction left unmatched. The CDR3 DNA follows: TGTGCCAGCAGTGAAGGTGGGACAGGACGAGAGACCCAGTACTTC. It specifies CASSEGGTGRETQYF.

On this clone: The same CDR3 arises from other DNA sequences in this sample as well. The gene calls are TRBV7-8 and TRBJ2-5; the D gene is possibly TRBD1 (6 bases). V lost 5 bases and J lost 1, with 8 bases in between. Germline values: CDR1 SGHVS, CDR2 FQNEAQ. This CDR3 has 13 amino acids. CDR3 in amino acids: CASSPGAQETQYF. In nucleotides, the CDR3 is TGTGCCAGCAGCCCAGGGGCCCAAGAGACCCAGTACTTC.

The chain joins TRBV28 to TRBJ2-1; 7 nucleotides align to TRBD2. Trimming cost V 10 bases and J 5 bases; bases outside gene matches: 14. This CDR3 spans 15 amino acids. The germline V gene has CDR1 MDHEN and CDR2 SYDVKM. Here the CDR3 reads CAKSRAGPNNNEQFF. The CDR3 DNA follows: TGTGCCAAGTCGCGAGCGGGACCCAATAACAATGAGCAGTTCTTC.

This chain uses TRBV5-5 with TRBJ1-2; D is uncertain. The germline gives CDR1 SGHKS, CDR2 YYEKEE (reference sequence). The CDR3 extends over 17 amino acids. Deletions cut 4 bases from V and 4 bases from J, with 23 bases between. CDR3 nucleotide sequence: TGTGCCAGCAGCCCGCCCACAATAAGACGGGTCACCTATGGCTACACCTTC. Translated, it gives CASSPPTIRRVTYGYTF.

This rearrangement joins TRBV11-2 to TRBJ2-7, with 10 bases matching TRBD1. This CDR3 is 15 amino acids long. The germline gives CDR1 SGHAT, CDR2 FQNNGV. J gave up 3 bases and V 2 bases, and 4 bases lay outside the gene matches. The CDR3 protein is CASSLYGQGDYEQYF. The CDR3 DNA reads as TGTGCCAGCAGCTTATACGGACAGGGGGACTACGAGCAGTACTTC.

The V gene is TRBV3-1 (or the pseudogene TRBV3-2), the J gene TRBJ1-5, with TRBD1 as a possible D gene (5 bases). The CDR3 length is 14 residues. V dropped 1 base and J dropped 9 bases, with 13 bases sitting between them. Germline V gives CDR1 LGHDT, CDR2 YNNKEL (reference sequence). CDR3 in amino acids: CASSQAGAQGPQHF. The CDR3 bases are TGTGCCAGCAGCCAAGCCGGGGCCCAGGGGCCCCAGCATTTT.